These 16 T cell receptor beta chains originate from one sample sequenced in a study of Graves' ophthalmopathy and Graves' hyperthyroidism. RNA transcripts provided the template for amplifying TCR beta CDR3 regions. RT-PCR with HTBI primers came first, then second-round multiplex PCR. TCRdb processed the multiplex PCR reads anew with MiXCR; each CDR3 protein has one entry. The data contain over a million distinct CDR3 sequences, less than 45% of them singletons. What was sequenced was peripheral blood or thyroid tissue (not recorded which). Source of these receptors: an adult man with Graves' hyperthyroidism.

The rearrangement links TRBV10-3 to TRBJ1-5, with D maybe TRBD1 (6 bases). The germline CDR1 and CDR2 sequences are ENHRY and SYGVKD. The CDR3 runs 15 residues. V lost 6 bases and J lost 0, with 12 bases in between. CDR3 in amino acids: CAISRDTNSNQPQHF. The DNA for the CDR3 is TGTGCCATCAGCCGGGACACCAATAGCAATCAGCCCCAGCATTTT.

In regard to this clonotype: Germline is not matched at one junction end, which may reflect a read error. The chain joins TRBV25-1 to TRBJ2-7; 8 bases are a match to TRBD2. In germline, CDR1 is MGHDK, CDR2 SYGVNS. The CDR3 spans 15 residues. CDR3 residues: CACSAISGTSYEQYF. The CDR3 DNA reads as TGTGCCTGCAGTGCTATTAGCGGGACGTCCTACGAGCAGTACTTC.

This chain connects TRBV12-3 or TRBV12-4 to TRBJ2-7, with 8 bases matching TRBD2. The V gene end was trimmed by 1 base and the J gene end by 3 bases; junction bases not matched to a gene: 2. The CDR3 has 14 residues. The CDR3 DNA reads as TGTGCCAGCAGTTTAGGTAGCGGGATCTACGAGCAGTACGTC. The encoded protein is CASSLGSGIYEQYV.

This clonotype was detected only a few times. CDR3 loop: CASRTGQGANVLTF. CDR3 DNA: TGTGCCAGTAGAACGGGACAGGGGGCCAACGTCCTGACTTTC. The chain recombines TRBV19 with TRBJ2-6; 7 bases fit TRBD1. V lost 6 bases and J lost 4; bases outside the gene matches: 3. Germline lookup yields CDR1 LNHDA and CDR2 SQIVND (reference sequence). The CDR3 sequence is 14 residues long.

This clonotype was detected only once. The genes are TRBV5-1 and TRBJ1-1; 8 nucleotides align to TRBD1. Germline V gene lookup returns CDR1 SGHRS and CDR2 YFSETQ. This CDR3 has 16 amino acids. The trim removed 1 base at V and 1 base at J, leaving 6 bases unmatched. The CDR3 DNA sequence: TGCGCCAGCAGCTTGCGGACAGGGTGGGGGAACACTGAAGCTTTCTTT. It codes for CASSLRTGWGNTEAFF.

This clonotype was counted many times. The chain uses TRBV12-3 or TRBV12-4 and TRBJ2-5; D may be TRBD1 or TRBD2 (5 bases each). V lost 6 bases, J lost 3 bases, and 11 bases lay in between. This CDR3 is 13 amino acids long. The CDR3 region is CASSSGTKETQYF. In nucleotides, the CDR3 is TGTGCCAGCAGCTCAGGGACCAAAGAGACCCAGTACTTC.

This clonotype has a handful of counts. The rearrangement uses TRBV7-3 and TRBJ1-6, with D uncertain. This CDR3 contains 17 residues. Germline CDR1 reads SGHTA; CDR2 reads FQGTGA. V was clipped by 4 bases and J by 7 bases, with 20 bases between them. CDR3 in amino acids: CASSSTPGSRPNSPLHF. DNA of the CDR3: TGTGCCAGCAGCTCAACCCCTGGGAGCCGCCCAAATTCACCCCTCCACTTT.

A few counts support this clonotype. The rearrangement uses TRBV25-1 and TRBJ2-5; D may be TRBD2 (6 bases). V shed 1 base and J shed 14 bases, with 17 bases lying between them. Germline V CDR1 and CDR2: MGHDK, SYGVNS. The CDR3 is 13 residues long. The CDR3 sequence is CASSEFPGRDRYF. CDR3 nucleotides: TGTGCCAGCAGTGAATTCCCGGGGCGGGACCGTTACTTC. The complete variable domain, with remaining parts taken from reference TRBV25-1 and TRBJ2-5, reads EADIYQTPRYLVIGTGKKITLECSQTMGHDKMYWYQQDPGMELHLIHYSYGVNSTEKGDLSSESTVSRIRTEHFPLTLESARPSHTSQYLCASSEFPGRDRYFGPGTRLLVL.

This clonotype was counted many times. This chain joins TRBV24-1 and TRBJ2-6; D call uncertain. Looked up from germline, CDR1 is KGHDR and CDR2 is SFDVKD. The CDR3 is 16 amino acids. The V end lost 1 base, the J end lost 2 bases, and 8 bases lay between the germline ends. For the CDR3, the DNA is TGTGCCACCAGTGATTTTCGGGCGACTGGGGCCAACGTCCTGACTTTC. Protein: CATSDFRATGANVLTF.

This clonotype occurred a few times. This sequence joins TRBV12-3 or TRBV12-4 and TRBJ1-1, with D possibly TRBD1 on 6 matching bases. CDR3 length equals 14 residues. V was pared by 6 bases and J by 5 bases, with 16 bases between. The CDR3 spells CASRTPGGRTEAFF. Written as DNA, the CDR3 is TGTGCCAGCAGGACTCCGGGGGGCAGGACTGAAGCTTTCTTT.

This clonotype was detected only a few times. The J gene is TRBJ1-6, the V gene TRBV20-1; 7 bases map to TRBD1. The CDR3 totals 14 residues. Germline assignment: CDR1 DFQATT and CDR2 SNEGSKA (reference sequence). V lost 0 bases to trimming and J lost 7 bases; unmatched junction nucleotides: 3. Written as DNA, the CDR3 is TGCAGTGCTAGAGATCAGGGGGTGAATTCACCCCTCCACTTT. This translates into CSARDQGVNSPLHF.

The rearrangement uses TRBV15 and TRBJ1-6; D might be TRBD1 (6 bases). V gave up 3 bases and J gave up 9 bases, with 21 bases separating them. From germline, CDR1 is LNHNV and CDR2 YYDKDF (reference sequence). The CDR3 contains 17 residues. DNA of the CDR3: TGTGCCACCAGCAGTTTGGGAGGGACAAAGAGGGGTTCACCCCTCCACTTT. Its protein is CATSSLGGTKRGSPLHF.

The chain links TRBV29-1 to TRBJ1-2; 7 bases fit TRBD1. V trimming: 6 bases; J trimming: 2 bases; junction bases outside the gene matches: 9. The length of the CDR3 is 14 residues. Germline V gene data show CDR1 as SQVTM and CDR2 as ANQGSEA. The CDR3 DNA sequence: TGCAGCGTCGAGCTGACACAGGGGAACTATGGCTACACCTTC. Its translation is CSVELTQGNYGYTF.

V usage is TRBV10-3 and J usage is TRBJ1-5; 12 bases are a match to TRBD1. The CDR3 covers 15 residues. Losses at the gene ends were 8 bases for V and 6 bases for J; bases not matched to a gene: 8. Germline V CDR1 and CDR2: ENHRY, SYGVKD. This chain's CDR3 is CAIGSGTGGFQPQHF. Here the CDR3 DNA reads TGTGCCATCGGCTCCGGGACAGGGGGCTTTCAGCCCCAGCATTTT.

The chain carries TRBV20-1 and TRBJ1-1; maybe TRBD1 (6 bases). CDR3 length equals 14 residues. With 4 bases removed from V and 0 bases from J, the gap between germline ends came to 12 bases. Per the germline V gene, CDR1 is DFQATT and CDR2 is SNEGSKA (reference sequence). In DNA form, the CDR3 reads TGCAGTGCTAACGCTGGACAGTTGAACACTGAAGCTTTCTTT. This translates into CSANAGQLNTEAFF.

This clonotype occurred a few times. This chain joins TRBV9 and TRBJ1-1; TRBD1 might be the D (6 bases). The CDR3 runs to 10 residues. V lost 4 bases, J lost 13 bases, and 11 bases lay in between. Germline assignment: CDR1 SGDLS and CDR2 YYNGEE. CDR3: CASSPGQFFF. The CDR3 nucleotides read TGTGCCAGCAGCCCCGGACAGTTTTTCTTT.